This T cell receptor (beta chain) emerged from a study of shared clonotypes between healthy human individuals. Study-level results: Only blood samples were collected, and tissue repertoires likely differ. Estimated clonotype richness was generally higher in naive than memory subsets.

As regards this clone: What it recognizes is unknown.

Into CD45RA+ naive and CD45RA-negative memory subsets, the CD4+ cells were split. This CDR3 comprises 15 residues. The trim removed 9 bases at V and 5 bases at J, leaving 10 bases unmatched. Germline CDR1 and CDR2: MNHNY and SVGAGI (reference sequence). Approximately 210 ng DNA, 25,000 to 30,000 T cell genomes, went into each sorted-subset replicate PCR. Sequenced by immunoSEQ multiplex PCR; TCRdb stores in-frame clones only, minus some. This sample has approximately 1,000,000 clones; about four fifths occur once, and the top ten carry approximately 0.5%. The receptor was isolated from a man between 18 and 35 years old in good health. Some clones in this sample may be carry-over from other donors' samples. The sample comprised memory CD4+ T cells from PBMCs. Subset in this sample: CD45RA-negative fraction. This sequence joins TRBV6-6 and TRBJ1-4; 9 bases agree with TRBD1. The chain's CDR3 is CASTLAGTGNEKLFF. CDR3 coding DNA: TGTGCCAGTACCTTAGCCGGGACAGGGAATGAAAAACTGTTTTTT.